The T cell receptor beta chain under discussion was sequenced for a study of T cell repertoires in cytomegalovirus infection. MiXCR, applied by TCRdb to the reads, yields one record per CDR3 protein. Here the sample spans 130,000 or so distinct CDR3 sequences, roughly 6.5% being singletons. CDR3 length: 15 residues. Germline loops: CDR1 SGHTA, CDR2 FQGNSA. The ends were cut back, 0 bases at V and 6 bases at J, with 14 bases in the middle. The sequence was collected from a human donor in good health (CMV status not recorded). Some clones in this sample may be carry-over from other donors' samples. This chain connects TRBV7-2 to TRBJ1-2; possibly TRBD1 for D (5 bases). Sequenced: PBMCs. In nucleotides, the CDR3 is TGTGCCAGCAGCTTAGCGTGGGGGGGGTCAGATGGCTACACCTTC. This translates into CASSLAWGGSDGYTF.